This T cell receptor (beta chain) stems from a study of Ad26.COV2.S vaccination and SARS-CoV-2 variants. Study information: Of the COV1001 trial arms, the Ad26.COV2.S arm included the donor. The vaccine Ad26.COV2.S was put into the muscle once, or twice with 56 days between. Whole-study findings and limits: While placebo recipients had lower spike-specific TCR breadth, vaccine recipients had more.

The data were produced by immunoSEQ multiplex PCR, yet TCRdb's version contains in-frame clones alone and is incomplete. The repertoire holds under 550,000 clones, with around 90% as singletons. As to treatment: roughly 20 received Ad26.COV2.S at low or high dose, single or two shots; roughly five received placebo; per-sample allocation not given. On day 63 after the first injection, vaccine and placebo recipients gave samples. Whoever gave the sample was an adult aged 18-55 years in Boston. This CDR3 has 16 residues. V trimming: 4 bases; J trimming: 4 bases; junction bases outside the gene matches: 13. Germline CDR1 and CDR2: LGHDT and YNNKEL (reference sequence). On this clone: Its target is not known.

The sample was peripheral blood, taken in a trial of Ad26.COV2.S vaccine versus placebo. This clonotype originated in a person aged 18-60 years who received the Ad26.COV2.S COVID-19 vaccine or a placebo. The rearrangement uses TRBV3-1 (or the pseudogene TRBV3-2) and TRBJ2-7; 7 positions match TRBD1. The DNA for the CDR3 is TGTGCCAGCAGCCGAAGACAGGGTTTGGTGGTTTACGAGCAGTACTTC. Protein product: CASSRRQGLVVYEQYF.